Shown below are 20 T cell receptor beta chains from a single sample sequenced in a study of blood T cell repertoires in COVID-19. Clones were sequenced by immunoSEQ multiplex PCR, and TCRdb holds only the in-frame ones, with some missing. The sample contains roughly 150,000 clones, 84% of which appear only once. Specimen: peripheral blood. The source is a woman in her 50s in a cohort sampled during active or convalescent COVID-19.

V and J are TRBV11-2 and TRBJ1-6, with D hard to call. Trimming removed 1 base from V and 6 bases from J, with 7 bases in between. Germline V gene sequence: CDR1 SGHAT, CDR2 FQNNGV. The CDR3 extends over 14 amino acids. CDR3 sequence reads: CASSLGGLNSPLHF. In DNA, the CDR3 is TGTGCCAGCAGCTTAGGCGGGCTTAATTCACCCCTCCACTTT.

Turning to this clone: The same CDR3 also results from other DNA sequences found in this sample. The chain joins TRBV9 to TRBJ1-2, with unresolved D. CDR1 and CDR2 (germline): SGDLS, YYNGEE. Trimming left V 3 bases short and J 8 bases short, with 8 bases between. The CDR3 consists of 11 residues. CDR3 residues: CASSALGGYTF. CDR3 nucleotide sequence: TGTGCCAGCAGCGCCCTCGGGGGCTACACCTTC.

The chain uses TRBV5-1 and TRBJ1-4, with TRBD1 matching 7 bases. Per germline, CDR1 SGHRS and CDR2 YFSETQ. This CDR3 has 12 residues. V lost 5 bases and J lost 8; bases outside the gene matches: 3. This chain's CDR3 is CASRGDSEKLFF. The CDR3, as DNA: TGCGCCAGCAGAGGGGACAGCGAAAAACTGTTTTTT.

V usage is TRBV7-2 and J usage is TRBJ2-3, with 9 bases that match TRBD2. Germline CDR1 and CDR2: SGHTA and FQGNSA. This CDR3 spans 15 amino acids. The trim removed 5 bases at V and 8 bases at J, leaving 11 bases unmatched. The CDR3 DNA follows: TGTGCCAGCAGCCCAGAGCGGGGGGCGTCGACTACGCAGTATTTT. Translated, it gives CASSPERGASTTQYF.

The genes are TRBV5-4 and TRBJ2-7; no clear D gene. This CDR3 has 14 amino acids. CDR1 SGHNT and CDR2 YYREEE come from the germline V gene (reference sequence). Trimming took 0 bases from V and 4 from J, leaving 11 bases between them. The chain's CDR3 is CASSLDRSWYEQYF. CDR3 nucleotide sequence: TGTGCCAGCAGCTTGGACCGGTCGTGGTACGAGCAGTACTTC.

The gene calls are TRBV5-8 and TRBJ2-1; TRBD2 matches at 11 bases. This CDR3 is 16 amino acids long. From germline, CDR1 is SGHTS and CDR2 YDEGEE. Trimming took 3 bases from V and 2 from J; bases not matched to a gene: 4. The CDR3, as DNA: TGTGCCAGCAGCTCAGGGACTAGCGGAACCTACAATGAGCAGTTCTTC. Amino acids: CASSSGTSGTYNEQFF.

The V gene is TRBV3-1 (or the pseudogene TRBV3-2), the J gene TRBJ2-7; no definite D call. This CDR3 spans 15 amino acids. CDR1 is LGHDT and CDR2 is YNNKEL in the germline V gene (reference sequence). Trimming removed 4 bases from V and 0 bases from J, with 13 bases in between. The CDR3 nucleotides are TGTGCCAGCAGCCCCCGGGTGCGGTCCTCCTACGAGCAGTACTTC. It codes for CASSPRVRSSYEQYF.

The chain is built from TRBV19 and TRBJ2-5; 10 bases match TRBD2. There are 15 residues in the CDR3. The V and J ends lost 4 bases and 5 bases, in that order; junction bases with no gene match: 7. Germline-derived CDR1 and CDR2 are LNHDA and SQIVND (reference sequence). CDR3: CASSKTSGAKETQYF. CDR3 DNA sequence: TGTGCCAGTAGTAAAACTAGCGGGGCGAAGGAGACCCAGTACTTC.

The chain employs TRBV11-2 and TRBJ2-6, with 9 positions matching TRBD1. With V trimmed by 1 base and J by 1 base, 2 bases remained unmatched. The CDR3 loop spans 17 amino acids. Germline V gives CDR1 SGHAT, CDR2 FQNNGV. CDR3 sequence: CASSLAGQGSGANVLTF. The CDR3 nucleotides read TGTGCCAGCAGCTTAGCTGGACAGGGGTCTGGGGCCAACGTCCTGACTTTC.

The V gene is TRBV5-1, the J gene TRBJ1-3; 11 nucleotides align to TRBD1. J gave up 4 bases and V 7 bases, and 4 bases lay outside the gene matches. The CDR3 extends over 14 amino acids. CDR1 is SGHRS and CDR2 is YFSETQ in the germline V gene. The CDR3 is CASGQGAEGNTIYF. The CDR3 DNA reads TGCGCCAGCGGACAGGGGGCGGAAGGAAACACCATATATTTT.

The chain recombines TRBV5-6 with TRBJ1-6; no reliable D call. CDR3 size: 12 residues. Trimming pared 1 base from V and 9 bases from J, leaving 5 bases between. CDR1 and CDR2 (germline): SGHDT, YYEEEE. The CDR3, as DNA: TGTGCCAGCAGCTTGAAGAGTTCACCCCTCCACTTT. This translates into CASSLKSSPLHF.

The genes are TRBV7-2 and TRBJ1-1; the D is unclear. Trimming cost V 4 bases and J 2 bases, with 8 bases left between them. Germline V gene data show CDR1 as SGHTA and CDR2 as FQGNSA. CDR3 length equals 13 residues. The CDR3: CASSSTQNTEAFF. In nucleotides, the CDR3 is TGTGCCAGCAGCTCAACACAAAACACTGAAGCTTTCTTT.

J is TRBJ1-5 and V is TRBV9; D remains unclear. There are 13 residues in the CDR3. In germline, CDR1 is SGDLS, CDR2 YYNGEE. Between the trimmed V and J ends, which lost 0 bases and 5 bases, there was a span of 6 bases. The CDR3 protein is CASSVAPDQPQHF. Here the CDR3 DNA reads TGTGCCAGCAGCGTAGCCCCTGATCAGCCCCAGCATTTT.

A few counts support this clone. The rearrangement uses TRBV7-2 and TRBJ1-2; 9 bases align to TRBD1. Germline assignment: CDR1 SGHTA and CDR2 FQGNSA. V trimming: 5 bases; J trimming: 2 bases; junction bases outside the gene matches: 6. The CDR3 has 15 residues. The CDR3 DNA is TGTGCCAGCAGCCAAAAACAGGGGGCGAACTATGGCTACACCTTC. Encoded protein: CASSQKQGANYGYTF.

The rearrangement joins TRBV6-2 or TRBV6-3 to TRBJ1-2, with 7 nucleotides matching TRBD1. Losses at the gene ends were 5 bases for V and 8 bases for J; bases not matched to a gene: 8. Germline-derived CDR1 and CDR2 are MNHEY and SVGEGT. The CDR3 spans 13 residues. In DNA form, the CDR3 reads TGTGCCAGCAGTGCCCGACAGGGTAGGGGCTACACCTTC. Protein sequence: CASSARQGRGYTF.

This clone was observed once. The chain employs TRBV2 and TRBJ2-3; maybe TRBD2 (5 bases). The germline gives CDR1 SNHLY, CDR2 FYNNEI. The CDR3 spans 14 residues. V shed 7 bases and J shed 5 bases, with 16 bases lying between them. The CDR3 DNA sequence: TGTGCCAGCACCCCGTCAGAGGGTGTAGATACGCAGTATTTT. Translated: CASTPSEGVDTQYF.

The J gene is TRBJ1-5, the V gene TRBV6-6; D may be TRBD1 (5 bases). Germline values: CDR1 MNHNY, CDR2 SVGAGI (reference sequence). The CDR3 contains 14 residues. Trimming cost V 5 bases and J 0 bases, with 8 bases left between them. The CDR3 reads CASSQTDSNQPQHF. Here the CDR3 DNA reads TGTGCCAGCAGTCAGACAGATAGCAATCAGCCCCAGCATTTT.

In this sample, this clone turned up once. This chain links TRBV2 with TRBJ2-2, with a possible D match to TRBD1 (5 bases). The CDR3 is 15 residues long. Germline values: CDR1 SNHLY, CDR2 FYNNEI. V lost 7 bases and J lost 1, with 13 bases in between. CDR3 in amino acids: CASTLYTGNTGELFF. CDR3 sequence (DNA): TGTGCCAGCACCCTCTATACAGGGAACACCGGGGAGCTGTTTTTT.

J is TRBJ2-5 and V is TRBV29-1; TRBD1 is a possible D gene (5 bases). The length of the CDR3 is 14 residues. CDR1 SQVTM and CDR2 ANQGSEA come from the germline V gene. V lost 3 bases and J lost 0, with 11 bases in between. The CDR3 spells CSVDETVYQETQYF. In nucleotides, the CDR3 is TGCAGCGTTGACGAGACAGTGTACCAAGAGACCCAGTACTTC.

This clone was picked up one time. The chain carries TRBV18 and TRBJ1-5; maybe TRBD1 (6 bases). V lost 2 bases, J lost 2 bases, and 7 bases lay in between. The CDR3 is made up of 14 amino acids. Germline V gene lookup returns CDR1 KGHSH and CDR2 LQKENI. As DNA, the CDR3 is TGTGCCAGCTCACCAAGGACAGGCAATCAGCCCCAGCATTTT. Residues: CASSPRTGNQPQHF.